This T cell receptor (beta chain) was identified in a study of Ad26.COV2.S vaccination and SARS-CoV-2 variants (dated by TCRdb to the early 2020s). A note on the overall study: Donors in the vaccine arm were drawn from COV1001, a multicentre, randomized, double-blind, placebo-controlled phase I-IIa trial testing Ad26.COV2.S in healthy adults. The TCR-sequenced set comprised around 30 samples: some 19 Ad26.COV2.S vaccine recipients, 5 placebo recipients and 8 SARS-CoV-2 convalescent individuals. Trial participants were randomized into five groups of five, in which low-dose or high-dose Ad26.COV2.S was given once or twice, or placebo was given on both occasions. The specificity and breadth of SARS-CoV-2-reactive T cell receptors after Ad26.COV2.S vaccination were assessed by TCRbeta repertoire sequencing. Ad26.COV2.S was given intramuscularly at 5x10^10 or 1x10^11 viral particles, as a single shot or as two shots 56 days apart. Throughout the experiments and outcome assessment, investigators stayed blinded to trial group allocation.

With respect to this clone: No antigen is known for it. No per-base quality is available; no much larger clone lies one base away.

The treatment or condition label for this specimen denotes: some 20 received Ad26.COV2.S at low or high dose, single or two shots; about 5 received placebo; per-sample allocation not given. Repertoires of vaccine and placebo recipients were sequenced from samples taken on day 63 after the first injection. Cohort 1b enrolled 25 adults aged 18-55 years at a single site in Boston, USA, between 29 July and 7 August 2020. Ad26.COV2.S was a replication-incompetent adenovirus type 26 vector that expressed a prefusion-stabilized SARS-CoV-2 spike protein derived from the original Wuhan strain. On the study overall, not on this receptor specifically: Substantial breadth of spike-specific CD8+ and CD4+ T cell responses was reported after vaccination. Spike-specific TCR breadth was higher in Ad26.COV2.S recipients than in placebo recipients (P = 0.0014). The study was not powered for comparison of responses between vaccine doses or regimens. Vaccine and placebo recipients had similar non-spike TCR breadth, a finding consistent with the vaccine containing only spike. According to the authors, total T cell responses may have been underestimated by the TCR breadth and depth analyses.

TCRbeta CDR3 regions were sequenced with the immunoSEQ Assay. After extraction, genomic DNA underwent amplification by bias-controlled multiplex PCR, followed by high-throughput sequencing. Concerning the study's data processing: Collapsing and filtering of sequences were performed to quantify the absolute abundance of each unique TCRbeta CDR3 region. Usable DNA was measured by amplifying reference genes present in all nucleated cells, and TCRbeta template counts were normalized to that usable DNA to estimate T cell fraction. Repertoire TCRs were annotated as SARS-CoV-2-specific when V gene, CDR3 amino acid sequence and J gene were exactly matched to a known reactive TCR set. The reference SARS-CoV-2 TCR set came from MIRA and was filtered for enrichment in COVID-19-positive ImmuneCODE repertoires, removing public or cross-reactive TCRs. Based on the MIRA antigens, annotated TCRs were further analysed at the level of specific ORF or position within ORF. Breadth was defined as the number of annotated unique rearrangements divided by the total number of unique productive rearrangements, and depth was defined as the summed frequency of the annotated unique rearrangements. Group comparisons of TCR breadth used two-sided Wilcoxon rank-sum tests. TCRdb's version of the immuneACCESS table is confined to in-frame rearrangements and falls short of the full clone set. An unresolved V gene accounts for under half of the shortfall where checked; the remainder is of unknown origin. V and J calls and clone size are as listed in that table; D and trimming were resolved from the DNA. The sample contains 300,000 to 350,000 clones, about 85% of them found a single time. The top ten clonotypes cover about 6.4% of the sample.

CDR1 and CDR2 are drawn from the germline V gene: MDHEN, SYDVKM. The CDR3 has 14 amino acids, counting the end cysteine and phenylalanine. Kept here is only the CDR3 DNA, which spans 42 bases and is read in frame from base 1. V and J are truncated by 8 bases and 6 bases respectively, leaving an intervening sequence of 18 bases. The sequence was collected from a person between 18 and 60 years old who received the Ad26.COV2.S COVID-19 vaccine or a placebo. Recombination linked TRBV28 to TRBJ2-3; a tentative D call is TRBD2 (6 bases match). Source: peripheral blood, taken in a trial of Ad26.COV2.S vaccine versus placebo. The CDR3 region has the sequence CASFPPGLADTQYF. In nucleotides, the sequence is TGTGCCAGCTTCCCCCCCGGGCTAGCGGATACGCAGTATTTT. Outside the CDR3, residues come from the reference TRBV28 and TRBJ2-3 proteins, so the full variable domain is: DVKVTQSSRYLVKRTGEKVFLECVQDMDHENMFWYRQDPGLGLRLIYFSYDVKMKEKGDIPEGYSVSREKKERFSLILESASTNQTSMYLCASFPPGLADTQYFGPGTRLTVL.